Reported below is one T cell receptor beta chain. Its specificity is unknown. Germline CDR1 is MNHEY and CDR2 is SVGEGT. V lost 7 bases and J lost 6; bases outside the gene matches: 10. This CDR3 has 15 amino acids. The data were taken from a study of T cell repertoires in cytomegalovirus infection. About the study: Peptides in the study included HLA-C-restricted and HLA-B-restricted CMV epitopes. Indications of both CMV infection and matching HLA type were provided by public TCR beta signatures.

Findings and caveats of the study: Identification of carriers of CMV plus the relevant HLA was performed using cumulative public TCR beta family frequency. Clonotypes of TCR beta that were HLA-C-restricted and CMV-specific dominated the ex vivo response.

Each CDR3 protein gets one entry after TCRdb re-called the reads with MiXCR. The data show approximately 730,000 distinct CDR3 sequences, around a third seen once. This receptor was taken from a human donor in good health (CMV status not recorded). Some clones in this sample may be carry-over from other donors' samples. The sequencing used cultured PBMCs, collected from culture after CMV antigen stimulation. The chain carries TRBV6-2 or TRBV6-3 and TRBJ2-7, with 12 bases that match TRBD2. The CDR3 sequence is CASTKTSGGYGEQYF. Written as DNA, the CDR3 is TGTGCCAGCACCAAGACTAGCGGGGGATACGGCGAGCAGTACTTC.